The present T cell receptor beta chain was sequenced within a study of cytomegalovirus exposure and HLA in healthy donors. The PCR ran on 60 Vbeta and 13 Jbeta primers. Assay: immunoSEQ multiplex PCR; the TCRdb copy retains only in-frame clones and omits some. The sample has 100,000 to 150,000 clones, about 78% seen once. From germline, CDR1 is MNHEY and CDR2 SVGAGI. The junction had 6 bases not matched to a gene; V was cut back by 7 bases and J by 3 bases. CDR3 size: 14 residues. Overall study findings and caveats: Earlier analysis looked at TCR beta V segments, and most were productive about 90% or about 30% of the time. Apart from CMV serostatus, no immune exposure information was available. What a later analysis reportedly showed was that an Asian-associated ancestry cluster had fewer N-insertions than the approximately 700-donor mean. Among CMV-associated TCR beta chains, most appeared HLA-restricted in a later analysis.

In regard to this clone: The antigen is undetermined.

The chain employs TRBV6-5 and TRBJ1-1; the match to TRBD1 covers 9 bases. The receptor was isolated from a female donor in good health and CMV-seronegative. Specimen: PBMCs. CDR3 in amino acids: CASIKGQGDTEAFF. CDR3 bases: TGTGCCAGCATCAAGGGACAGGGAGACACTGAAGCTTTCTTT.